The entry that follows covers one TCR beta chain sequence. The CDR3 totals 15 residues. The germline gives CDR1 LNHDA, CDR2 SQIVND (reference sequence). V dropped 4 bases and J dropped 6; count of bases not matched to a gene: 9. The sample originates from a study of control samples from healthy donors and cancer patients. Profiled with immunoSEQ multiplex PCR; TCRdb holds only in-frame clones, not every one. The data show approximately 49,000 clones, 80% to 90% seen once. What was sequenced was PBMCs. The chain uses TRBV19 and TRBJ1-5; 7 bases line up with TRBD1. This TCR derives from a woman between 45 and 60 years old with lung cancer. This CDR3 is CASSRGSTGVQPQHF. CDR3 nucleotide sequence: TGTGCCAGTAGTAGGGGGTCCACAGGGGTTCAGCCCCAGCATTTT.